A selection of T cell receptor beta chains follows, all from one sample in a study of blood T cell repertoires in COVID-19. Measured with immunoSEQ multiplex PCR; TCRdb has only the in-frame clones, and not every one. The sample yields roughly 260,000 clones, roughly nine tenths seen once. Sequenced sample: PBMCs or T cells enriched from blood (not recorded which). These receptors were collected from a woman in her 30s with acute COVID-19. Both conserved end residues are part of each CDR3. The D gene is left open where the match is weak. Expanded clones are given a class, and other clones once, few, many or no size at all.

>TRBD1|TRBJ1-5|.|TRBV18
TGTGCCAGCTCACTTACCGGGACAGGGGGCAATCAGCCCCAGCATTTT
CASSLTGTGGNQPQHF
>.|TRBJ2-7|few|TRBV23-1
TGCGCCAGCAGTCAACGGGACAACTACGAGCAGTACTTC
CASSQRDNYEQYF
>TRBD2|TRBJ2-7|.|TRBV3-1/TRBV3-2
TGTGCCAGCAGCCAAGGCAGCGGGAGGAGGCTAGGCGAGCAGTACTTC
CASSQGSGRRLGEQYF
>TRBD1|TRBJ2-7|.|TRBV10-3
TGTGCCATCGAACGGGACAGGGGACGCGAGCAGTACTTC
CAIERDRGREQYF
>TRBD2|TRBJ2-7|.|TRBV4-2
TGTGCCAGCAGCCAAGAGCCTCCGGGACTAGCGGGGGGGGGCTCCTACGAGCAGTACTTC
CASSQEPPGLAGGGSYEQYF
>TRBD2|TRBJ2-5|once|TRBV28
TGTGCCAGCAGTTCCCAACTAGCGGGAGCGGAGACCCAGTACTTC
CASSSQLAGAETQYF
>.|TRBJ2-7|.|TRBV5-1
TGCGCCAGCAGGGCAGGGGCGGAACCCTACGAGCAGTACTTC
CASRAGAEPYEQYF
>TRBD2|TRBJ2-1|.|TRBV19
TGTGCCAGTAGTTGGGAAAGACTAGCGGGTTACAATGAGCAGTTCTTC
CASSWERLAGYNEQFF
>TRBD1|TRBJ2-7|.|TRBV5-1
TGCGCCAGCAGCTGGGAGGACAGGGACCTGGGGGAGCAGTACTTC
CASSWEDRDLGEQYF
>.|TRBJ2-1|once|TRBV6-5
TGTGCCAGCAGTTACGGGGCAGGCGAAGGGGAGCAGTTCTTC
CASSYGAGEGEQFF
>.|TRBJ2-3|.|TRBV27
TGTGCCAGCAGTTTACGAAGGGGGGGTCGAGATACGCAGTATTTT
CASSLRRGGRDTQYF
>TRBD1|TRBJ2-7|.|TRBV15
TGTGCCACCAGCCTGGGGGACAGGGTAGCCTACGAGCAGTACTTC
CATSLGDRVAYEQYF
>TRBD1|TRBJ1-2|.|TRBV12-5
TGTGCTAACAATTGGGGGACAGGGATTGGCTACACCTTC
CANNWGTGIGYTF
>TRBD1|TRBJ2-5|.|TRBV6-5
TGTGCCAGCAGTTACTCGAGGGGACAGCTCACCCAGTACTTC
CASSYSRGQLTQYF
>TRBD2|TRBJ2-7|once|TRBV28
TGTGCCAGCAGTTTGGCGACAGCGGGAGGTGGTGAGCAGTACTTC
CASSLATAGGGEQYF
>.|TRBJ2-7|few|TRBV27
TGTGCCAGCAGCTCCCAGGGAACCGAGCAGTACTTC
CASSSQGTEQYF
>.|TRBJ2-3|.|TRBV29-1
TGCAGCGTTGACACAGGGTCGACAGATACGCAGTATTTT
CSVDTGSTDTQYF
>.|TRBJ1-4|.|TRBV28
TGTGCCAGCAGTTTGGGGGGGTTCCGTAATGAAAAACTGTTTTTT
CASSLGGFRNEKLFF
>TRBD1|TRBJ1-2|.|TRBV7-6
TGTGCCAGCAGCTTAGGGGAACGGGGGACAGGGGGCGGCTACACCTTC
CASSLGERGTGGGYTF
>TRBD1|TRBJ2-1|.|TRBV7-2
TGTGCCAGCAGCCTCCCGGACAGGCCGAGCTCCTACAATGAGCAGTTCTTC
CASSLPDRPSSYNEQFF
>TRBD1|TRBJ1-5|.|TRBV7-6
TGTGCCAGCAGCTTATTAGCTTCAGGGGGCCTTGTAAATCAGCCCCAGCATTTT
CASSLLASGGLVNQPQHF
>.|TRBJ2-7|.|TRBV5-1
TGCGCCAGCAAGGGGTTGTACGAGCAGTACTTC
CASKGLYEQYF
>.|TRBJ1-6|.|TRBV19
TGTGCCAGTAGTGATACACCTTATAATTCACCCCTCCACTTT
CASSDTPYNSPLHF
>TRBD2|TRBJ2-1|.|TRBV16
TGTGCCAGCACCCAGCCACTAGCGGGGGATTACAATGAGCAGTTCTTC
CASTQPLAGDYNEQFF
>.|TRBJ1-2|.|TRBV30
TGTGCCTGGAGGCGACAGGAGAACGGTGGCTACACCTTC
CAWRRQENGGYTF
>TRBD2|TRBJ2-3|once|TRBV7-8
TGTGCCAGCAGCTTAATCCTAGCGGGGGCTAGCACAGATACGCAGTATTTT
CASSLILAGASTDTQYF
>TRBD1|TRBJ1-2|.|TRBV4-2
TGTGCCAGCAGCCTAACCCGGACAGGCTTGATCGATGGCTACACCTTC
CASSLTRTGLIDGYTF
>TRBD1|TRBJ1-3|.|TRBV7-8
TGTGCCACATCCTCGACAGGGTGGGAAGGAAACACCATATATTTT
CATSSTGWEGNTIYF
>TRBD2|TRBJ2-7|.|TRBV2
TGTGCCAGCAGTTGGACTAGCGGCGAGCAGTACTTC
CASSWTSGEQYF
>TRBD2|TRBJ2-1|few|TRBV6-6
TGTGCCAGCAGTCGGACTAGCGGGTCCTCTATCGCCTCCTACAATGAGCAGTTCTTC
CASSRTSGSSIASYNEQFF
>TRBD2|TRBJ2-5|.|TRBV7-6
TGTGCCAGCAGTTCATTCCCCGTTAATAGGAGACTAGCGGGAGGTCCCGAGACCCAGTACTTC
CASSSFPVNRRLAGGPETQYF
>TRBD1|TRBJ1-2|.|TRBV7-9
TGTGCCAGCAGCCGAGGGACAGCCAACTATGGCTACACCTTC
CASSRGTANYGYTF
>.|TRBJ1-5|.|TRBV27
TGTGCCAGCAGTTTAGTCTCACAGGGAGGCAATCAGCCCCAGCATTTT
CASSLVSQGGNQPQHF
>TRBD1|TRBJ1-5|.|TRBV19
TGTGCCAGTAATCGGTTGGGACAGGGTCGACAGCCCCAGCATTTT
CASNRLGQGRQPQHF
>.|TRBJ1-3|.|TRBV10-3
TGTGCCATCGGAGAAGACCACTCTGGAAACACCATATATTTT
CAIGEDHSGNTIYF
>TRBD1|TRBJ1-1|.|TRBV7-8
TGTGCCAGCAGCGATCGACAGGGGATGCACACTGAAGCTTTCTTT
CASSDRQGMHTEAFF
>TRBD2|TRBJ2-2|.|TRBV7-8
TGTGCCAGCAGCACATCTTCTAGCGGGAGTTACGCCGGGGAGCTGTTTTTT
CASSTSSSGSYAGELFF
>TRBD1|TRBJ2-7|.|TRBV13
TGTGCCAGCAGCTTATCCAGGGGGTTCTACGAGCAGTACTTC
CASSLSRGFYEQYF
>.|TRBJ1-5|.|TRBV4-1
TGCGCCAGCAGCCAGGGGCCGGGTCGGCCGGGCAATCAGCCCCAGCATTTT
CASSQGPGRPGNQPQHF
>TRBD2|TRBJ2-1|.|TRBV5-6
TGTGCCAGCAGCGCTGGACTAGCGGGGGGGTATGAGCAGTTCTTC
CASSAGLAGGYEQFF
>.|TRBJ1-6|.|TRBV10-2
TGCGCCAGCAGTGACTCGTCGCGGGGGCCCCTCCACTTT
CASSDSSRGPLHF
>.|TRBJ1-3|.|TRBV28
TGTGCCAGCAGTACTTACGTCCCAATCCGAGGAAACACCATATATTTT
CASSTYVPIRGNTIYF
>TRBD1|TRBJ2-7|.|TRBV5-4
TGTGCCATCCGCCGGGACAGGGACTACGAGCAGTACTTC
CAIRRDRDYEQYF